This TCR beta chain was profiled in a study of cytomegalovirus exposure and HLA in healthy donors. The study's findings and limits: In a later analysis, across HLA loci, associated TCR counts were highest for DRB1, lowest for HLA-C. Several of the most significant clusters appeared linked to common viral pathogens, based on a later analysis.

Losses at the gene ends were 0 bases for V and 6 bases for J; bases not matched to a gene: 4. This CDR3 region has 14 residues. Germline assignment: CDR1 GTSNPN and CDR2 SVGIG (reference sequence). Worth noting for this clone: What it binds is not known.

It was with 60 Vbeta and 13 Jbeta primers that the PCR ran. Assay: immunoSEQ multiplex PCR; the TCRdb copy retains only in-frame clones and omits some. The data show 97,000 or so clones, with roughly three quarters seen just once and 8.5% to 10% held by the top ten. The rearrangement uses TRBV30 and TRBJ2-1; 8 bases match TRBD2. This TCR was sampled from a male donor in good health and CMV-seropositive. Sequencing was performed on PBMCs. As DNA, the CDR3 is TGTGCCTGGAGTGTAGCGGGAGTCCCCAATGAGCAGTTCTTC. This gives the protein CAWSVAGVPNEQFF.